The clone carrying this TCR beta chain was observed a handful of times. Its matching antigen is unknown. V lost 4 bases to trimming and J lost 4 bases; unmatched junction nucleotides: 3. The CDR3 totals 14 residues. In germline, CDR1 is SGHRS, CDR2 YFSETQ. The sample originates from a study of cytomegalovirus exposure and HLA in healthy donors. In the PCR, 60 Vbeta and 13 Jbeta primers were used. The data were produced by immunoSEQ multiplex PCR, yet TCRdb's version contains in-frame clones alone and is incomplete. The sample records about 100,000 clones, around three quarters being singletons. Study-level results: Some TCR beta chains (about 170 of them) were listed as cytomegalovirus-associated.

The chain joins TRBV5-1 to TRBJ1-5; 9 nucleotides match TRBD1. The material sequenced was PBMCs. This TCR derives from a woman aged 40-49 years in good health and CMV-seronegative. The CDR3 DNA reads TGCGCCAGCAGCCCCGGACAGGGGAATCAGCCCCAGCATTTT. This translates into CASSPGQGNQPQHF.